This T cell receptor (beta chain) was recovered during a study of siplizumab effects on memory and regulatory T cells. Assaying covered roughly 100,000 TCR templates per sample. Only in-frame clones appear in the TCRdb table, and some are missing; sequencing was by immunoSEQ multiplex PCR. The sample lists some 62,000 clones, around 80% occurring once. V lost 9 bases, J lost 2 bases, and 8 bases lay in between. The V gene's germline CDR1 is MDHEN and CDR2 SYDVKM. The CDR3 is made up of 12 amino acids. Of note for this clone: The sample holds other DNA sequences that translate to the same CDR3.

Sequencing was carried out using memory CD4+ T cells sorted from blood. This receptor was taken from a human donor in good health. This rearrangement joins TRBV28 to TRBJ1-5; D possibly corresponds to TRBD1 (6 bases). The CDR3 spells CASNRGNQPQHF. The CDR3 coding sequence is TGTGCCAGTAACAGGGGCAATCAGCCCCAGCATTTT.